What follows are 30 T cell receptor beta chains derived from one specimen sequenced in a study of T cells in Graves' hyperthyroidism and ophthalmopathy. Researchers took RNA transcripts and amplified the TCR beta CDR3 regions from them. A set of HTBI primers served as the primers for a first-round RT-PCR of the TCR CDR3. MiXCR, applied by TCRdb to the multiplex PCR reads, yields one record per CDR3 protein. This sample yields about 380,000 distinct CDR3 sequences, of which about 18% are seen a single time; roughly two fifths belongs to the top ten. Input material: blood. Every receptor here comes from a man between 18 and 35 years old with Graves' ophthalmopathy.

Ten or more counts support this clonotype. V usage is TRBV28 and J usage is TRBJ1-2; 11 nucleotides align to TRBD1. Germline CDR1 is MDHEN and CDR2 is SYDVKM. J lost 6 bases, V lost 6 bases, and 3 bases had no gene match. The CDR3 consists of 13 residues. CDR3 sequence: CASSSDRGHGYTF. Here the CDR3 DNA reads TGTGCCAGCAGCTCGGACAGGGGGCATGGCTACACCTTC.

The rearrangement joins TRBV4-1 to TRBJ1-2; 7 bases fit TRBD1. The V gene's germline CDR1 is MGHRA and CDR2 YSYEKL. V lost 2 bases, J lost 8 bases, and 8 bases stayed unmatched. The CDR3 totals 14 residues. The CDR3 nucleotides read TGCGCCAGCAGCCAAACAGGGGAATGGGACGGCTACACCTTC. This encodes CASSQTGEWDGYTF.

In its sample, this clonotype was seen a few times. The chain recombines TRBV7-9 with TRBJ2-1; 12 positions agree with TRBD2. Germline V gene sequence: CDR1 SEHNR, CDR2 FQNEAQ (reference sequence). CDR3 size: 16 residues. The V gene end was trimmed by 6 bases and the J gene end by 7 bases; junction bases not matched to a gene: 10. For the CDR3, the DNA is TGTGCCAGCAGTCGGGACTCTAGCGGGGGGGTTAATGAGCAGTTCTTC. It yields the protein CASSRDSSGGVNEQFF. Complete variable domain (other parts from reference TRBV7-9 and TRBJ2-1): DTGVSQNPRHKITKRGQNVTFRCDPISEHNRLYWYRQTLGQGPEFLTYFQNEAQLEKSRLLSDRFSAERPKGSFSTLEIQRTEQGDSAMYLCASSRDSSGGVNEQFFGPGTRLTVL.

In its sample, this clonotype was seen many times. This chain links TRBV2 with TRBJ2-7, with 12 bases that match TRBD2. This CDR3 contains 14 residues. V shed 4 bases, J shed 7 bases, and the junction held 5 bases outside the gene matches. Germline CDR1 is SNHLY and CDR2 is FYNNEI. The CDR3: CASSGLAGVWEQYF. The CDR3 bases are TGTGCCAGCAGTGGACTAGCGGGGGTTTGGGAGCAGTACTTC.

This clonotype was seen repeatedly, ten times or more. Possible read error: a much larger clone is one base away. DNA of the CDR3: TGTGCCAGCAGCTTAGACGGGGTAGAAGCTTTCTTT. Protein sequence: CASSLDGVEAFF. This rearrangement joins TRBV7-9 to TRBJ1-1; D is unclear. Germline V gives CDR1 SEHNR, CDR2 FQNEAQ (reference sequence). This CDR3 is 12 amino acids long. Between the trimmed V and J ends, which lost 1 base and 8 bases, there was a span of 8 bases.

The chain is built from TRBV6-4 and TRBJ2-2; D call uncertain. Per the germline V gene, CDR1 is MRHNA and CDR2 is SNTAGT. V was clipped by 2 bases and J by 2 bases, with 6 bases between them. This CDR3 is built from 14 residues. This CDR3 reads CASSDGFNTGELFF. The CDR3 DNA follows: TGTGCCAGCAGTGACGGCTTTAACACCGGGGAGCTGTTTTTT.

The V and J genes are TRBV20-1 and TRBJ1-4; D is uncertain. The CDR3 is 13 amino acids. Trimming shortened V by 1 base and J by 2 bases, and 5 bases separated the two germline ends. The V gene's germline CDR1 is DFQATT and CDR2 SNEGSKA (reference sequence). The CDR3 DNA reads as TGCAGTGCTAGAGGTGGGACTAATGAAAAACTGTTTTTT. This sequence encodes CSARGGTNEKLFF.

The chain is built from TRBV9 and TRBJ1-2, with D unclear. Per germline, CDR1 SGDLS and CDR2 YYNGEE. Trimming took 1 base from V and 0 from J, leaving 16 bases between them. CDR3 length: 17 amino acids. CDR3 sequence: CASSVSPIDQANYGYTF. CDR3 coding DNA: TGTGCCAGCAGCGTATCCCCCATCGACCAAGCTAACTATGGCTACACCTTC.

The sample holds one count of this clonotype. The V and J genes are TRBV12-3 or TRBV12-4 and TRBJ2-2; 9 positions agree with TRBD1. The CDR3 consists of 14 residues. The J segment lost 1 base and the V segment lost 10 bases, leaving 4 bases of the junction unmatched. This CDR3 is CATGTGKNTGELFF. The CDR3, as DNA: TGTGCCACCGGGACAGGGAAGAACACCGGGGAGCTGTTTTTT.

This chain uses TRBV7-2 with TRBJ2-1; D is perhaps TRBD1 (6 bases). The V end lost 0 bases, the J end lost 6 bases, and 9 bases lay between the germline ends. The CDR3 loop spans 14 amino acids. Looked up from germline, CDR1 is SGHTA and CDR2 is FQGNSA. CDR3 sequence: CASSLAAGANEQFF. CDR3 sequence (DNA): TGTGCCAGCAGCTTAGCGGCAGGGGCCAATGAGCAGTTCTTC.

The genes are TRBV28 and TRBJ1-5, with D perhaps TRBD1 (5 bases). The CDR3 has 14 amino acids. Germline V gene sequence: CDR1 MDHEN, CDR2 SYDVKM. The germline V and J ends were trimmed by 5 bases and 5 bases, with 13 bases remaining between them. The chain's CDR3 is CASSRDVSDQPQHF. The CDR3 nucleotides read TGTGCCAGCAGTCGGGACGTAAGCGATCAGCCCCAGCATTTT. The whole variable domain, filled in from reference TRBV28 and TRBJ1-5, reads DVKVTQSSRYLVKRTGEKVFLECVQDMDHENMFWYRQDPGLGLRLIYFSYDVKMKEKGDIPEGYSVSREKKERFSLILESASTNQTSMYLCASSRDVSDQPQHFGDGTRLSIL.

The chain joins TRBV20-1 to TRBJ1-4; TRBD1 is a possible D gene (5 bases). V gave up 6 bases and J gave up 3 bases, with 14 bases separating them. Germline CDR1 is DFQATT and CDR2 is SNEGSKA (reference sequence). The CDR3 runs 14 residues. The CDR3 nucleotides read TGCAGTGCCCACGGGACGGGCGCTAATGAAAAACTGTTTTTT. Translated: CSAHGTGANEKLFF.

This clonotype showed up many times. The chain joins TRBV5-1 to TRBJ1-1, with D hard to call. Germline-derived CDR1 and CDR2 are SGHRS and YFSETQ. V dropped 1 base and J dropped 2 bases, with 9 bases sitting between them. There are 14 residues in the CDR3. The DNA of the CDR3 is TGCGCCAGCAGCTTGTATGGGGAAAACACTGAAGCTTTCTTT. Translation gives CASSLYGENTEAFF.

This clonotype has more than one count but fewer than ten. This rearrangement joins TRBV5-1 to TRBJ2-2; 8 bases align to TRBD1. Germline CDR1 is SGHRS and CDR2 is YFSETQ. The CDR3 contains 17 residues. Unmatched junction bases numbered 17, after V lost 6 bases and J lost 7 bases. For the CDR3, the DNA is TGCGCCAGCACATTACCTGCCGACAGGGGAAAGATCGGGGAGCTGTTTTTT. Protein product: CASTLPADRGKIGELFF.

This clonotype has at least ten counts. The genes are TRBV28 and TRBJ1-5, with D uncertain. CDR3 length equals 15 residues. Per germline, CDR1 MDHEN and CDR2 SYDVKM. Trimming removed 5 bases from V and 7 bases from J, with 18 bases in between. The CDR3 region is CASSGPQAHTQPQHF. CDR3 in DNA: TGTGCCAGCAGTGGGCCACAAGCCCATACCCAGCCCCAGCATTTT.

The chain joins TRBV19 to TRBJ2-5, with D unresolved. Germline lookup yields CDR1 LNHDA and CDR2 SQIVND (reference sequence). The CDR3 has 13 residues. V was pared by 8 bases and J by 3 bases, with 13 bases between. The DNA of the CDR3 is TGTGCCAGTGCCGCGGCTGGGGAAGAGACCCAGTACTTC. Translating it yields CASAAAGEETQYF.

The CDR3: CASSATGRSQAFF. CDR3 coding DNA: TGTGCCAGCAGTGCGACAGGCAGATCGCAAGCTTTCTTT. The chain joins TRBV2 to TRBJ1-1; D might be TRBD1 (6 bases). The CDR3 contains 13 residues. Germline CDR1 SNHLY, CDR2 FYNNEI. The V and J ends lost 4 bases and 9 bases respectively, with 15 bases between them.

This clonotype showed up many times. CDR3 region: CASRRDYLSYEQYF. The CDR3 bases are TGTGCCAGCAGACGGGACTACCTCTCCTACGAGCAGTACTTC. The rearrangement joins TRBV6-1 to TRBJ2-7; 7 bases fit TRBD2. The CDR3 has 14 amino acids. V lost 6 bases to trimming and J lost 0 bases; unmatched junction nucleotides: 5. Germline V gives CDR1 MNHNS, CDR2 SASEGT.

The chain joins TRBV20-1 to TRBJ2-5; either TRBD1 or TRBD2 may fit D (6 bases each). From germline, CDR1 is DFQATT and CDR2 SNEGSKA (reference sequence). V was trimmed by 3 bases and J by 1 base, leaving 12 bases between them. The length of the CDR3 is 14 residues. CDR3 region: CSASGGTPQETQYF. The CDR3 bases are TGCAGTGCTAGCGGAGGGACACCCCAAGAGACCCAGTACTTC.

The table lists this clonotype with many counts. The DNA for the CDR3 is TGTGCCAGCAGCTTAGCCTCGACACCACGCGAGCAGTACTTC. This gives the protein CASSLASTPREQYF. The chain is built from TRBV7-9 and TRBJ2-7; the D is unclear. The V end lost 0 bases, the J end lost 6 bases, and 12 bases lay between the germline ends. Germline V gene data show CDR1 as SEHNR and CDR2 as FQNEAQ (reference sequence). There are 14 residues in the CDR3.

This clonotype was recorded many times. The J gene is TRBJ1-1, the V gene TRBV5-1; D is unclear. Trimming stripped 3 bases from V and 10 bases from J, with 16 bases between. Germline CDR1 is SGHRS and CDR2 is YFSETQ. The CDR3 is made up of 13 amino acids. DNA of the CDR3: TGCGCCAGCAGCTCCTCGGATATCCACGCAGCTTTCTTT. Translating gives CASSSSDIHAAFF.

In this sample, this clonotype turned up many times. V is TRBV20-1 and J is TRBJ2-7; 12 positions match TRBD2. The CDR3 covers 14 residues. Germline-derived CDR1 and CDR2 are DFQATT and SNEGSKA (reference sequence). Trimming at V came to 5 bases and at J to 0 bases, leaving 2 bases not matched to a gene. CDR3 sequence: CSAGGLAGSYEQYF. The CDR3 bases are TGCAGTGCTGGGGGACTAGCGGGCTCCTACGAGCAGTACTTC.

In its sample, this clonotype was seen many times. The chain links TRBV2 to TRBJ1-1; D gene unclear. Trimming shortened V by 4 bases and J by 4 bases, and 10 bases separated the two germline ends. CDR3 length equals 13 residues. The germline CDR1 and CDR2 sequences are SNHLY and FYNNEI. The CDR3 DNA is TGTGCCAGCAGTGTGGTTACCGGCACTGAAGCTTTCTTT. Protein: CASSVVTGTEAFF.

This clonotype has at least ten counts. The V gene is TRBV7-2, the J gene TRBJ1-4; unclear D gene. CDR1 is SGHTA, CDR2 FQGNSA, per germline. V was shortened by 0 bases and J by 2 bases, with 10 bases between the two germline ends. The CDR3 totals 16 residues. CDR3 residues: CASSLAGGTTNEKLFF. In nucleotides, the CDR3 is TGTGCCAGCAGCTTAGCGGGAGGTACGACTAATGAAAAACTGTTTTTT.

The V gene is TRBV27, the J gene TRBJ2-4, with 7 bases identical to TRBD1. The germline V gene encodes CDR1 MNHEY and CDR2 SMNVEV (reference sequence). J was trimmed by 4 bases and V by 4 bases; bases with no gene match: 13. The CDR3 is 17 amino acids. The chain's CDR3 is CASSSQGPTGGKNIQYF. In DNA, the CDR3 is TGTGCCAGCAGTTCACAGGGGCCGACCGGCGGGAAAAACATTCAGTACTTC.

The rearrangement joins TRBV9 to TRBJ2-1; unclear D gene. CDR3 length equals 15 residues. V lost 4 bases and J lost 7, with 18 bases in between. The germline V gene encodes CDR1 SGDLS and CDR2 YYNGEE. The CDR3, as DNA: TGTGCCAGCAGCCCCGTAGATTGGGAAATGAATGAGCAGTTCTTC. Translating it yields CASSPVDWEMNEQFF.

This clonotype was seen ten or more times. The chain combines TRBV20-1 with TRBJ1-6, with unresolved D. CDR3 length: 15 amino acids. V lost 0 bases and J lost 4, with 10 bases in between. The V gene's germline CDR1 is DFQATT and CDR2 SNEGSKA (reference sequence). The CDR3 loop is CSARDDGEYNSPLHF. As DNA, the CDR3 is TGCAGTGCTAGAGACGACGGAGAATATAATTCACCCCTCCACTTT.

V gene TRBV7-9 combines with J gene TRBJ2-3, with 9 bases aligning to TRBD2. The junction had 11 bases not matched to a gene; V was cut back by 7 bases and J by 3 bases. Germline CDR1 is SEHNR and CDR2 is FQNEAQ (reference sequence). The CDR3 totals 16 residues. The CDR3 coding sequence is TGTGCCAGCAACCCTAAGGGACTAGCTATGACAGATACGCAGTATTTT. Its protein product is CASNPKGLAMTDTQYF.

This clonotype was seen more than once but under ten times. This may stem from a read error, because a much larger clone lies one nucleotide away. The rearrangement joins TRBV18 to TRBJ1-2; D remains ambiguous. This CDR3 has 14 amino acids. The germline V gene has CDR1 KGHSH and CDR2 LQKENI. CDR3 loop: CASSPTSPNYGCTF. For the CDR3, the DNA is TGTGCCAGCTCACCTACTTCTCCTAACTATGGCTGCACCTTC. The whole variable domain, remainder taken from reference TRBV18 and TRBJ1-2, is NAGVMQNPRHLVRRRGQEARLRCSPMKGHSHVYWYRQLPEEGLKFMVYLQKENIIDESGMPKERFSAEFPKEGPSILRIQQVVRGDSAAYFCASSPTSPNYGCTFGSGTRLTVV.

This clonotype was counted only a few times. The gene calls are TRBV5-1 and TRBJ2-1; D is unclear. This CDR3 comprises 15 residues. Trimming pared 2 bases from V and 0 bases from J, leaving 9 bases between. Per the germline V gene, CDR1 is SGHRS and CDR2 is YFSETQ. The CDR3: CASSLWDSSYNEQFF. As DNA, the CDR3 is TGCGCCAGCAGCTTATGGGATAGCTCCTACAATGAGCAGTTCTTC.